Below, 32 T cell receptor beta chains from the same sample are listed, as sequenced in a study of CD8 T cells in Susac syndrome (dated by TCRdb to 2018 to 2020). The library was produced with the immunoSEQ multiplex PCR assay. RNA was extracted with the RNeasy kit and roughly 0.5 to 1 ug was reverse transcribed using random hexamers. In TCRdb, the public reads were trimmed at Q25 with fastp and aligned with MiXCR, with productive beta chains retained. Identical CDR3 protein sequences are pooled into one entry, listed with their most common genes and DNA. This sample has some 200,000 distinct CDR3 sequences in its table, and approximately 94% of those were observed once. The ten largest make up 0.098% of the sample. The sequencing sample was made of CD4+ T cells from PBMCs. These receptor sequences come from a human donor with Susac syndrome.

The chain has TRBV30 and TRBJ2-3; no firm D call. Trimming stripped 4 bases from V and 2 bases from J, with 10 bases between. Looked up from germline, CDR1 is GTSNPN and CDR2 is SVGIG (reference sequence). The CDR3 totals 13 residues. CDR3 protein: CAWKGDITDTQYF. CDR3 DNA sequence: TGTGCCTGGAAAGGCGACATCACAGATACGCAGTATTTT.

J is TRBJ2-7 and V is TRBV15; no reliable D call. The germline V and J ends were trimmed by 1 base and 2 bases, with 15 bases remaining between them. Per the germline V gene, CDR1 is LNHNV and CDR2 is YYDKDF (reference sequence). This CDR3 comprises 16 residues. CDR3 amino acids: CATSRVGRTATYEQYF. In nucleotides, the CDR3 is TGTGCCACCAGCAGAGTTGGTAGGACCGCGACCTACGAGCAGTACTTC.

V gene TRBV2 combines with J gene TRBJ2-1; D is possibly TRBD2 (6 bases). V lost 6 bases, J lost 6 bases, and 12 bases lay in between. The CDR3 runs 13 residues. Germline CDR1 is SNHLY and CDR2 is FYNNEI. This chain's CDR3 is CASSTGDGNEQFF. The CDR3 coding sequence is TGTGCCAGCAGCACGGGGGACGGCAATGAGCAGTTCTTC. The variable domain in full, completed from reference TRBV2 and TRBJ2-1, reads EPEVTQTPSHQVTQMGQEVILRCVPISNHLYFYWYRQILGQKVEFLVSFYNNEISEKSEIFDDQFSVERPDGSNFTLKIRSTKLEDSAMYFCASSTGDGNEQFFGPGTRLTVL.

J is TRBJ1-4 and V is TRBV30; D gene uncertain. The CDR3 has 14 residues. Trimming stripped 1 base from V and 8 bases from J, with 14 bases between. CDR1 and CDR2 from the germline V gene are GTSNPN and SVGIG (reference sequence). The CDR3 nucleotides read TGTGCCTGGAGTGGTAGCCCCAGGTCGGAAAAACTGTTTTTT. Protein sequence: CAWSGSPRSEKLFF.

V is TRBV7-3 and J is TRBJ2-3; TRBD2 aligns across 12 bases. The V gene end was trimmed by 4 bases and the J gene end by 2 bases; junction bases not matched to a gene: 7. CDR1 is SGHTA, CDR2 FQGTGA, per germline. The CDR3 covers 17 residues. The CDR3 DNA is TGTGCCAGCAGCTCCTCCGGGACTAGCGGGCCCACAGATACGCAGTATTTT. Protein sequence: CASSSSGTSGPTDTQYF.

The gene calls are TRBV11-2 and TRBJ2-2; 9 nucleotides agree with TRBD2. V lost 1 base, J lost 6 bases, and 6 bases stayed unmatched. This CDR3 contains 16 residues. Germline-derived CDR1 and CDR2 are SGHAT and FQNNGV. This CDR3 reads CASSLGRGGTAGELFF. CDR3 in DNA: TGTGCCAGCAGCTTAGGGCGGGGGGGGACGGCCGGGGAGCTGTTTTTT.

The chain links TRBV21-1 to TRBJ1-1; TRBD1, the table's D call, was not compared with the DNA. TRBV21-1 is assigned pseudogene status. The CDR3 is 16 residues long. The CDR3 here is CASSKGTEQPSIEAFF. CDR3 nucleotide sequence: TGTGCCAGCAGCAAAGGGACAGAACAGCCTAGCATTGAAGCTTTCTTT.

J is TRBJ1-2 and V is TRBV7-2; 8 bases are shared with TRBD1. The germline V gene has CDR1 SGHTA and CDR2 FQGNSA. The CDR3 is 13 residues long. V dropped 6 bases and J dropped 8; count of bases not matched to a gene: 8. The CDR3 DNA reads TGTGCCAGCAGTCCTACAGGGGGTATCGGCTACACCTTC. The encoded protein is CASSPTGGIGYTF. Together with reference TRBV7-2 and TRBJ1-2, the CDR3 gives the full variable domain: GAGVSQSPSNKVTEKGKDVELRCDPISGHTALYWYRQSLGQGLEFLIYFQGNSAPDKSGLPSDRFSAERTGGSVSTLTIQRTQQEDSAVYLCASSPTGGIGYTFGSGTRLTVV.

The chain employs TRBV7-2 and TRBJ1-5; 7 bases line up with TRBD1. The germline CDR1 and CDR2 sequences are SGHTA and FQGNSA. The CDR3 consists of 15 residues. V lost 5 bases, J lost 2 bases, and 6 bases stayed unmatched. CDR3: CASSPSTGGNQPQHF. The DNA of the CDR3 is TGTGCCAGCAGCCCCAGCACAGGGGGCAATCAGCCCCAGCATTTT.

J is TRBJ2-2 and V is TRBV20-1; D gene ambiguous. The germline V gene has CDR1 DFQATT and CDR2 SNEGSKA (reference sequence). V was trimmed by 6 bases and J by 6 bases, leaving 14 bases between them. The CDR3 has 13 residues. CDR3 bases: TGCAGTGCCCGGGTCAGCGAGCCCGGGGAGCTGTTTTTT. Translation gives CSARVSEPGELFF.

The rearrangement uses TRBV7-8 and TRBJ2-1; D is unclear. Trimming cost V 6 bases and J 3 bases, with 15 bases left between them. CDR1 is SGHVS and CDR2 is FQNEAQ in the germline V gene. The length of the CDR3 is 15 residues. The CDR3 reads CASSRSDAHYNEQFF. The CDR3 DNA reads TGTGCCAGCAGTCGGTCCGACGCCCACTACAATGAGCAGTTCTTC.

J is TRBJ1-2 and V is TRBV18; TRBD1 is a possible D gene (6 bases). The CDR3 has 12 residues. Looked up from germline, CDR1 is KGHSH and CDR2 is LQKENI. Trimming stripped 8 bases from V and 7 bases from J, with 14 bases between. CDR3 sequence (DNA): TGTGCCAGCGGAGATAAAGGGGGTGGCTACACCTTC. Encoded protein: CASGDKGGGYTF.

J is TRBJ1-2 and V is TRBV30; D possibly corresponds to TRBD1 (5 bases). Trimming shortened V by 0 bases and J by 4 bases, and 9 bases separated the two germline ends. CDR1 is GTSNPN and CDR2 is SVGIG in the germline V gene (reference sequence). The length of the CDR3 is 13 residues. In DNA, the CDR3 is TGTGCCTGGAGTGTACCGACAGCCTATGGCTACACCTTC. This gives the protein CAWSVPTAYGYTF.

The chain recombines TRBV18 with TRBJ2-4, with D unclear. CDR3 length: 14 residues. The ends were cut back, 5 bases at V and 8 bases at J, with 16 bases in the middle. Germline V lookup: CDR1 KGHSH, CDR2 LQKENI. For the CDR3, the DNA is TGTGCCAGCTCATCCACGGTGGGGATAGACATTCAGTACTTC. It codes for CASSSTVGIDIQYF.

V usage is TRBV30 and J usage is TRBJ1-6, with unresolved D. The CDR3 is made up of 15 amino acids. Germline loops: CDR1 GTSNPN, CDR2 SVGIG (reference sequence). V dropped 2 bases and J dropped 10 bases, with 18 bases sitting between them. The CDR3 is CAWSLSAVGISPLHF. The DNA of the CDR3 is TGTGCCTGGAGTCTAAGTGCCGTAGGTATCTCACCCCTCCACTTT.

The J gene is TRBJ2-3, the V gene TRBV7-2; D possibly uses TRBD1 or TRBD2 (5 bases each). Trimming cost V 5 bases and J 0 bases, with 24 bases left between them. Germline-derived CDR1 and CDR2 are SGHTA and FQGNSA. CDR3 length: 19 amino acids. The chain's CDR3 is CASSPGLWGISSSTDTQYF. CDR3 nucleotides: TGTGCCAGCAGCCCCGGACTCTGGGGGATCTCCTCTAGCACAGATACGCAGTATTTT.

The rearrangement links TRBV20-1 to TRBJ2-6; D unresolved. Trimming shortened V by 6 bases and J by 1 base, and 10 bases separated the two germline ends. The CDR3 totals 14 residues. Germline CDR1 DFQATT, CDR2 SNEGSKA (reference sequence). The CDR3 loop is CSARPGSGANVLTF. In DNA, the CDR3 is TGCAGTGCCAGACCAGGATCTGGGGCCAACGTCCTGACTTTC.

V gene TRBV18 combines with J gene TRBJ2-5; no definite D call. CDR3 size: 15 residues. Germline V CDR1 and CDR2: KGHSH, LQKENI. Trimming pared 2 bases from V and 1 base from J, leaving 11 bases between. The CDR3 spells CASSPLRPLQETQYF. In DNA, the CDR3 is TGTGCCAGCTCACCATTGCGCCCCCTCCAAGAGACCCAGTACTTC.

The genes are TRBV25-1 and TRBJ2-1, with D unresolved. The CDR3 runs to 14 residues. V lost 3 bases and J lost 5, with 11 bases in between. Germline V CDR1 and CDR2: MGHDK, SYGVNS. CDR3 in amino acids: CASSDRLTDNEQFF. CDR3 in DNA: TGTGCCAGCAGTGACAGGTTGACGGACAATGAGCAGTTCTTC.

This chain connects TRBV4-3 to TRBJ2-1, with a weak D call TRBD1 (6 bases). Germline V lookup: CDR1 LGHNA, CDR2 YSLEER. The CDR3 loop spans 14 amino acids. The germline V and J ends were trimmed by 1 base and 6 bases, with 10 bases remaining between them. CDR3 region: CASSQVTRGNEQFF. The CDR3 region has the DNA TGCGCCAGCAGCCAAGTAACCAGGGGCAATGAGCAGTTCTTC.

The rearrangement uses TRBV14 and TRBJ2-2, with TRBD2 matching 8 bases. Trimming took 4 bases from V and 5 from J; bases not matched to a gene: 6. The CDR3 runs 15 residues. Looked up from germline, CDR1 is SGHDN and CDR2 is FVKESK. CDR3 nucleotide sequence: TGTGCCAGCAGCCCCGGGGGGGCGATTACCGGGGAGCTGTTTTTT. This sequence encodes CASSPGGAITGELFF.

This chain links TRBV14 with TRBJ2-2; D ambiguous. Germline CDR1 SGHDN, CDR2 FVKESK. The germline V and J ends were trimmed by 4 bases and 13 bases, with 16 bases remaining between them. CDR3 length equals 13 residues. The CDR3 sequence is CASSRSPTWGLFF. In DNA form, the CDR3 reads TGTGCCAGCAGCCGTTCCCCTACGTGGGGGCTGTTTTTT.

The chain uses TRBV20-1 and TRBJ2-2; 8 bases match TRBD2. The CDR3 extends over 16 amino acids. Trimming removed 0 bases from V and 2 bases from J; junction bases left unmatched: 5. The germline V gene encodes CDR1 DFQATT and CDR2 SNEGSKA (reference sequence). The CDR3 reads CSARDSSGGNTGELFF. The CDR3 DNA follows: TGCAGTGCTAGAGATTCAAGCGGGGGAAACACCGGGGAGCTGTTTTTT.

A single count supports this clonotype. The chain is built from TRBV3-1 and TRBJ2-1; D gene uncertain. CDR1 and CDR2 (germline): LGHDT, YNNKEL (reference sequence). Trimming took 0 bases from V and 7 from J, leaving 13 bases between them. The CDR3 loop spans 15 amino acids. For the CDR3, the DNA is TGTGCCAGCAGCCAAGATACAGCTTATGGGAATGAGCAGTTCTTC. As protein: CASSQDTAYGNEQFF.

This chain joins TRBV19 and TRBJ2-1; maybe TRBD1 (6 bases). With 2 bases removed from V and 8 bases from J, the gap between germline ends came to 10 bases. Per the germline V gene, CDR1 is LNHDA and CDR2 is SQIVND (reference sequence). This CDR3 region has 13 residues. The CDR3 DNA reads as TGTGCCAGTAGTATACAGGGGCGGGATGAGCAGTTCTTC. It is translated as CASSIQGRDEQFF.

In DNA form, the CDR3 reads TGTGCCAGCAGCTTCTCCCCGGACAGTCCCTATGGCTACACCTTC. This gives the protein CASSFSPDSPYGYTF. This sequence joins TRBV7-2 and TRBJ1-2, with D perhaps TRBD1 (6 bases). The CDR3 is 15 amino acids. Germline loops: CDR1 SGHTA, CDR2 FQGNSA. V lost 3 bases, J lost 4 bases, and 15 bases lay in between. The full variable domain, its missing parts supplied by reference TRBV7-2 and TRBJ1-2, is GAGVSQSPSNKVTEKGKDVELRCDPISGHTALYWYRQSLGQGLEFLIYFQGNSAPDKSGLPSDRFSAERTGGSVSTLTIQRTQQEDSAVYLCASSFSPDSPYGYTFGSGTRLTVV.

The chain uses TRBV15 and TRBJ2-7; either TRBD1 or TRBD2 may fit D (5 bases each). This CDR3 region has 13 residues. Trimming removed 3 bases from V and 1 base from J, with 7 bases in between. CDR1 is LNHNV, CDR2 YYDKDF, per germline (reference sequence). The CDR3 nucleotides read TGTGCCACCAGCAGGGGGGTTTCCTACGAGCAGTACTTC. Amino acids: CATSRGVSYEQYF.

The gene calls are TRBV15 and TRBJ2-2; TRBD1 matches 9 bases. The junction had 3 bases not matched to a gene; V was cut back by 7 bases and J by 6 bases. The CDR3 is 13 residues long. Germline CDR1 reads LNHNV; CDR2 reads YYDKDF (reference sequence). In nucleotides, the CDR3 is TGTGCCACCAACACAGGGGGCCCCGGGGAGCTGTTTTTT. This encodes CATNTGGPGELFF.

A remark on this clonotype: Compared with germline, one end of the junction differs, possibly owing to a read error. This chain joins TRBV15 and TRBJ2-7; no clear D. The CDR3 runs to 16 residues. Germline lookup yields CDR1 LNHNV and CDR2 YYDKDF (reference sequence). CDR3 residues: CATSGERLPPTYEQYF. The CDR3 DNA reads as TGTGCCACCAGCGGAGAACGACTGCCGCCCACTTACGAGCAGTACTTC.

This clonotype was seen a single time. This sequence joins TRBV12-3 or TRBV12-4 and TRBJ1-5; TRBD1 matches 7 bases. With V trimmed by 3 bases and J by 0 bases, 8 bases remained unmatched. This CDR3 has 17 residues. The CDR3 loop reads CASSFGQAFGSNQPQHF. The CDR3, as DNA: TGTGCCAGCAGTTTCGGACAGGCCTTTGGTAGCAATCAGCCCCAGCATTTT.

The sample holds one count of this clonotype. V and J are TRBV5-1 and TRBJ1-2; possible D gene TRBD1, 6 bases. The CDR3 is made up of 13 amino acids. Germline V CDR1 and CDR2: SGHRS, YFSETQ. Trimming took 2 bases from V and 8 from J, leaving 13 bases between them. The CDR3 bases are TGCGCCAGCAGCTTTGGACAGCTTAAGGGCTACACCTTC. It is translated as CASSFGQLKGYTF. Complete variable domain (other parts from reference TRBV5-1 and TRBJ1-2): KAGVTQTPRYLIKTRGQQVTLSCSPISGHRSVSWYQQTPGQGLQFLFEYFSETQRNKGNFPGRFSGRQFSNSRSEMNVSTLELGDSALYLCASSFGQLKGYTFGSGTRLTVV.

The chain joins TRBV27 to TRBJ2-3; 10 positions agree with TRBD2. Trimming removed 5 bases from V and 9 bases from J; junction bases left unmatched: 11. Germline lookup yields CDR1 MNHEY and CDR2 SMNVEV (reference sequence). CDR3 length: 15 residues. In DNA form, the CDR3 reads TGTGCCAGCAGTCCCGCGGGAGCGGGGGGGCGAACGCAGTATTTT. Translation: CASSPAGAGGRTQYF.